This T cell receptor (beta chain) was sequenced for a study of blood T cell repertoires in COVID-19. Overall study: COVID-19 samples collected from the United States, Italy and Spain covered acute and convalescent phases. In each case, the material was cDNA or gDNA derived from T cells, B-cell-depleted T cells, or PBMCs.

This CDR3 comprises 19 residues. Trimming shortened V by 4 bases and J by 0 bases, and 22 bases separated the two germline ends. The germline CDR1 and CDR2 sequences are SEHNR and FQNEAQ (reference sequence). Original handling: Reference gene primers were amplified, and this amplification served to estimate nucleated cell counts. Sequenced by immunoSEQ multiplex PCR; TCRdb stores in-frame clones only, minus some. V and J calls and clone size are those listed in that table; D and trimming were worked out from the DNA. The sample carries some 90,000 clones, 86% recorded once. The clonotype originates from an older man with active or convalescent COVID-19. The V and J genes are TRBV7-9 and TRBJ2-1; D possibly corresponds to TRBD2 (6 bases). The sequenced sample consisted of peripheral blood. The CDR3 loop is CASSSPMGLNLGSYNEQFF. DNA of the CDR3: TGTGCCAGCAGCTCCCCGATGGGACTCAACCTAGGCTCCTACAATGAGCAGTTCTTC.